This T cell receptor (beta chain) was sequenced during a study of cytomegalovirus exposure and HLA in healthy donors. The CDR3 totals 17 residues. Germline V gives CDR1 SGHNT, CDR2 YYREEE (reference sequence). J was trimmed by 4 bases and V by 3 bases; bases with no gene match: 13. The PCR was carried out with 60 Vbeta primers and 13 Jbeta primers. The assay was immunoSEQ multiplex PCR, and TCRdb's table has in-frame clones only and misses some. This sample carries 100,000 to 150,000 clones, approximately 80% of them seen once, and the ten largest clones take roughly 13%. The receptor's source is a woman aged 40 to 55 in good health and CMV-seropositive. Sequenced sample: PBMCs. This chain uses TRBV5-4 with TRBJ2-5; 9 nucleotides match TRBD2. The CDR3 sequence: CASSSRGREGPRETQYF. DNA of the CDR3: TGTGCCAGCAGCTCCCGGGGGCGGGAGGGCCCCCGAGAGACCCAGTACTTC.